This paragraph reports one T cell receptor beta chain. The target antigen is unknown. V lost 6 bases to trimming and J lost 6 bases, with 23 bases between them. CDR3 length equals 16 residues. Whole-study findings and limits: Under 2.1% of tumor Treg sequences matched blood Tregs or memory cells. Tumor memory CD4+ T cell TCR gene usage clustered with blood and lymph node memory CD4+ cells and lymph node naive CD4+ cells.

Treg sorting used a CD4+CD25+CD127-/low gate. The TRBV12-4/TRBJ1-2 clonotypes were amplified using barcode primers with ligated adaptors. TCRdb re-called the multiplex PCR reads through MiXCR, storing one row per CDR3 protein. The repertoire holds 2,000 to 2,500 distinct CDR3 sequences, with 0.85% to 1.1% as singletons. The sample consisted of tumor-infiltrating Tregs sorted from the breast tumor. This sequence was found in a female donor with breast cancer. The V and J genes are TRBV12-3 or TRBV12-4 and TRBJ1-2; D call uncertain. CDR3 sequence reads: CASSPLGLLALDGYTF. The CDR3 DNA sequence: TGTGCCAGCAGCCCGCTCGGGCTCCTCGCGTTAGATGGCTACACCTTC.